This T cell receptor (beta chain) was observed in a study of cytomegalovirus exposure and HLA in healthy donors. As regards this clone: The antigen is unknown.

PCR employed 60 Vbeta and 13 Jbeta primers. Produced via immunoSEQ multiplex PCR; TCRdb's table is partial and in-frame only. The sample carries over 150,000 clones, roughly four fifths recorded once. Study-level findings and limits: Specificity of a few CMV-associated chains for CMV antigens was verified in vitro.

V was shortened by 3 bases and J by 1 base, with 11 bases between the two germline ends. The CDR3 length is 15 residues. Germline values: CDR1 SGHNT, CDR2 YYREEE (reference sequence). Healthy individuals who donated bone marrow served as the donors. The donors, nominally healthy at sampling, likely had unrecorded immune exposures. This rearrangement joins TRBV5-4 to TRBJ2-1; D gene uncertain. The TCR comes from a man in his 60s in good health and CMV-seronegative. Sequenced: PBMCs. CDR3 amino acids: CASSSATRSYNEQFF. The CDR3 coding sequence is TGTGCCAGCAGCTCCGCTACCCGATCCTACAATGAGCAGTTCTTC.